These 30 T cell receptor beta chains were all obtained from the same sample, sequenced in a study of T cells in Graves' hyperthyroidism and ophthalmopathy. Authors of the study amplified TCR beta CDR3 regions from RNA transcripts. Carried out on the TCR CDR3, a first-round RT-PCR used the HTBI primer set. MiXCR was run by TCRdb on the multiplex PCR reads, yielding one entry per CDR3 protein. The data show roughly 380,000 distinct CDR3 sequences, approximately 14% seen once. Source material: blood. The receptor set was obtained from a woman under 30 with Graves' hyperthyroidism.

The rearrangement uses TRBV19 and TRBJ1-1; D uncertain. Germline V gene sequence: CDR1 LNHDA, CDR2 SQIVND (reference sequence). V was clipped by 5 bases and J by 3 bases, with 10 bases between them. The CDR3 consists of 13 residues. The CDR3 DNA follows: TGTGCCAGTAGTCCCGCGATGGACACTGAAGCTTTCTTT. Protein product: CASSPAMDTEAFF.

At least ten counts were recorded for this clonotype. J is TRBJ1-6 and V is TRBV28; the match to TRBD1 covers 8 bases. Per germline, CDR1 MDHEN and CDR2 SYDVKM. With V trimmed by 10 bases and J by 7 bases, 6 bases remained unmatched. CDR3 size: 13 residues. The DNA for the CDR3 is TGTGCCACCTCGGACAGGGTAAATTCACCCCTCCACTTT. Its translation: CATSDRVNSPLHF. Together with reference TRBV28 and TRBJ1-6, the CDR3 gives the full variable domain: DVKVTQSSRYLVKRTGEKVFLECVQDMDHENMFWYRQDPGLGLRLIYFSYDVKMKEKGDIPEGYSVSREKKERFSLILESASTNQTSMYLCATSDRVNSPLHFGNGTRLTVT.

This clonotype was observed a few times. This chain joins TRBV19 and TRBJ2-2; 11 bases fit TRBD1. This CDR3 region has 14 residues. Per the germline V gene, CDR1 is LNHDA and CDR2 is SQIVND (reference sequence). The V and J ends lost 7 bases and 3 bases, in that order; junction bases with no gene match: 1. In nucleotides, the CDR3 is TGTGCCAGTAAGGACAGGGGGCACACCGGGGAGCTGTTTTTT. Translation gives CASKDRGHTGELFF. Together with reference TRBV19 and TRBJ2-2, the CDR3 gives the full variable domain: DGGITQSPKYLFRKEGQNVTLSCEQNLNHDAMYWYRQDPGQGLRLIYYSQIVNDFQKGDIAEGYSVSREKKESFPLTVTSAQKNPTAFYLCASKDRGHTGELFFGEGSRLTVL.

Comments on this clonotype: A much larger clone differs by one base, so this may be a read error. V gene TRBV2 combines with J gene TRBJ2-1; 9 bases are shared with TRBD2. The CDR3 has 16 residues. Germline V CDR1 and CDR2: SNHLY, FYNNEI. CDR3 bases: TGTGTCAGCAGTGAAGGACTAGCGTTGAACTACAATGAGCAGTTCTTC. It encodes CVSSEGLALNYNEQFF.

Comment on this clonotype: A junction end diverges from the germline sequence, so it may reflect a read error. The rearrangement joins TRBV7-9 to TRBJ1-3, with 8 bases aligning to TRBD1. The CDR3 spans 17 residues. Germline V gene data show CDR1 as SEHNR and CDR2 as FQNEAQ (reference sequence). CDR3 sequence: CASGFLPRDRSGKTIYF. For the CDR3, the DNA is TGTGCCAGCGGATTCCTCCCACGGGACAGGTCTGGAAAAACCATATATTTT.

This clonotype was seen at least ten times. This sequence joins TRBV29-1 and TRBJ2-3, with 7 nucleotides matching TRBD1. V was clipped by 4 bases and J by 4 bases; unmatched bases: 5. CDR1 is SQVTM, CDR2 ANQGSEA, per germline. The CDR3 is made up of 13 amino acids. The CDR3 loop reads CSVGGQEADTQYF. The CDR3 DNA sequence: TGCAGCGTTGGTGGACAGGAGGCAGATACGCAGTATTTT.

This clonotype appeared many times. The chain recombines TRBV6-1 with TRBJ1-5; D remains unclear. The V gene's germline CDR1 is MNHNS and CDR2 SASEGT. CDR3 length: 11 amino acids. The V end lost 6 bases, the J end lost 4 bases, and 4 bases lay between the germline ends. Here the CDR3 DNA reads TGTGCCAGCAGCAAAAATCAGCCCCAGCATTTT. Protein: CASSKNQPQHF.

This clonotype was picked up one time. This chain connects TRBV18 to TRBJ2-5; 8 nucleotides line up with TRBD1. The CDR3 sequence is 16 residues long. Germline-derived CDR1 and CDR2 are KGHSH and LQKENI. The J segment lost 1 base and the V segment lost 3 bases, leaving 7 bases of the junction unmatched. The CDR3, as DNA: TGTGCCAGCTCACCCCTGGACAGGGCCGTCCAAGAGACCCAGTACTTC. This codes for CASSPLDRAVQETQYF.

This clonotype was observed at least ten times. The chain combines TRBV12-3 or TRBV12-4 with TRBJ2-7; no clear D. The CDR3 contains 13 residues. Trimming left V 1 base short and J 2 bases short, with 6 bases between. The CDR3 DNA sequence: TGTGCCAGCAGTTTAGGTGACACCTACGAGCAGTACTTC. Translated: CASSLGDTYEQYF.

This clonotype has ten or more counts. The V and J genes are TRBV6-1 and TRBJ2-7; 9 nucleotides match TRBD1. CDR3 size: 14 residues. The V gene's germline CDR1 is MNHNS and CDR2 SASEGT. J gave up 2 bases and V 5 bases, and 4 bases lay outside the gene matches. The CDR3 region has the DNA TGTGCCAGCAGTTTGTGGACAGGGGCCTACGAGCAGTACTTC. Protein sequence: CASSLWTGAYEQYF.

This clonotype occurred many times. The gene calls are TRBV5-1 and TRBJ1-1; D possibly corresponds to TRBD1 (5 bases). The CDR3 runs to 15 residues. From germline, CDR1 is SGHRS and CDR2 YFSETQ. Trimming shortened V by 4 bases and J by 0 bases, and 13 bases separated the two germline ends. DNA for the CDR3: TGCGCCAGCAGCCCCTGGGGGGATTTGAACACTGAAGCTTTCTTT. This encodes CASSPWGDLNTEAFF.

As DNA, the CDR3 is TGTGCCAGCAGCCTCCGGGGCCGAGCCTACGAGCAGTACTTC. This codes for CASSLRGRAYEQYF. The chain joins TRBV9 to TRBJ2-7; tentatively, D is TRBD1 or TRBD2 (5 bases each). Germline CDR1 reads SGDLS; CDR2 reads YYNGEE. The CDR3 is 14 residues long. The V and J ends lost 4 bases and 2 bases respectively, with 13 bases between them.

This clonotype was counted between two and nine times. The chain links TRBV5-1 to TRBJ2-5; 8 nucleotides line up with TRBD2. The CDR3 has 15 amino acids. The V gene's germline CDR1 is SGHRS and CDR2 YFSETQ. Losses at the gene ends were 4 bases for V and 1 base for J; bases not matched to a gene: 6. CDR3 nucleotides: TGCGCCAGCAGCGAAGAAGCGGGAGCCCAAGAGACCCAGTACTTC. This sequence encodes CASSEEAGAQETQYF.

This clonotype was observed at least ten times. V is TRBV2 and J is TRBJ1-2; 10 nucleotides agree with TRBD1. After removal of 3 bases from V and 4 bases from J, the junction contained 2 bases not matched to a gene. CDR3 length: 14 amino acids. Germline assignment: CDR1 SNHLY and CDR2 FYNNEI. CDR3 bases: TGTGCCAGCAGTGAGACAGGGGGCGTCTATGGCTACACCTTC. This encodes CASSETGGVYGYTF.

This clonotype was observed a handful of times. The chain combines TRBV5-1 with TRBJ1-1, with 10 positions matching TRBD1. The germline V gene encodes CDR1 SGHRS and CDR2 YFSETQ. V lost 4 bases, J lost 3 bases, and 12 bases stayed unmatched. The CDR3 runs to 17 residues. The CDR3 DNA is TGCGCCAGCAGCCAAGGGACAGGGGAAGGCTGGGACACTGAAGCTTTCTTT. It is translated as CASSQGTGEGWDTEAFF.

This clonotype was counted many times. The chain uses TRBV7-8 and TRBJ2-3; 11 bases are shared with TRBD2. The CDR3 spans 17 residues. Looked up from germline, CDR1 is SGHVS and CDR2 is FQNEAQ. Losses at the gene ends were 7 bases for V and 1 base for J; bases not matched to a gene: 10. CDR3 in amino acids: CASTLYQTSGGTDTQYF. The CDR3, as DNA: TGTGCCAGCACCCTTTATCAGACTAGCGGGGGCACAGATACGCAGTATTTT.

Many counts were recorded for this clonotype. The chain uses TRBV29-1 and TRBJ2-1, with 12 positions matching TRBD1. Losses at the gene ends were 0 bases for V and 8 bases for J; bases not matched to a gene: 8. Germline CDR1 and CDR2: SQVTM and ANQGSEA. CDR3 length: 16 residues. In nucleotides, the CDR3 is TGCAGCGTTGAAGATCGCATGGGACAGGGGGCCGATGAGCAGTTCTTC. Its protein is CSVEDRMGQGADEQFF.

V and J are TRBV11-2 and TRBJ1-1; no firm D call. CDR1 and CDR2 (germline): SGHAT, FQNNGV. V was shortened by 5 bases and J by 6 bases, with 16 bases between the two germline ends. The CDR3 has 14 residues. The CDR3 loop reads CASSMRVNRPEAFF. DNA for the CDR3: TGTGCCAGCAGCATGAGGGTGAATCGGCCTGAAGCTTTCTTT.

Regarding this clonotype: A clone one base away is much larger, so this may be a read error. This chain uses TRBV28 with TRBJ2-1; D is uncertain. The CDR3 spans 14 residues. V lost 6 bases and J 2 bases, leaving 11 bases between the germline ends. CDR1 and CDR2 from the germline V gene are MDHEN and SYDVKM. CDR3 in amino acids: CASSRSIPYNEQFF. DNA of the CDR3: TGTGCCAGCAGCCGAAGCATACCCTACAATGAGCAGTTCTTC.

To note about this clonotype: A much larger clone lies one base from this, so it may be a read error. V usage is TRBV2 and J usage is TRBJ2-1; TRBD1 matches at 9 bases. Germline V CDR1 and CDR2: SNHLY, FYNNEI. The CDR3 runs to 15 residues. V lost 5 bases, J lost 8 bases, and 10 bases stayed unmatched. CDR3 sequence: CASSYEQGAQDEQFF. Here the CDR3 DNA reads TGTGCCAGCAGTTATGAACAGGGGGCGCAGGATGAGCAGTTCTTC.

This clonotype was seen repeatedly, ten times or more. The chain has TRBV20-1 and TRBJ1-1, with no clear D. This CDR3 has 12 residues. V lost 7 bases to trimming and J lost 4 bases, with 13 bases between them. In germline, CDR1 is DFQATT, CDR2 SNEGSKA (reference sequence). The CDR3 spells CSVLRGSTEAFF. The CDR3, as DNA: TGCAGTGTTCTTAGAGGGAGCACTGAAGCTTTCTTT.

This clonotype was counted many times. CDR3 residues: CASSSTAIMNTEAFF. CDR3 nucleotide sequence: TGTGCCAGCAGTTCGACAGCGATAATGAACACTGAAGCTTTCTTT. This sequence joins TRBV27 and TRBJ1-1, with a possible D match to TRBD1 (5 bases). Trimming stripped 4 bases from V and 0 bases from J, with 12 bases between. The CDR3 runs to 15 residues. Looked up from germline, CDR1 is MNHEY and CDR2 is SMNVEV (reference sequence).

The gene calls are TRBV6-6 and TRBJ1-5; no clear D gene. Germline V gene data show CDR1 as MNHNY and CDR2 as SVGAGI (reference sequence). Trimming cost V 0 bases and J 0 bases, with 12 bases left between them. The CDR3 totals 17 residues. The CDR3 loop is CASSYSRAVYSNQPQHF. The CDR3, as DNA: TGTGCCAGCAGTTACTCGAGGGCGGTTTATAGCAATCAGCCCCAGCATTTT.

There are many counts of this clonotype. The rearrangement joins TRBV28 to TRBJ2-5; tentative D call: TRBD2 (6 bases). V was shortened by 1 base and J by 5 bases, with 8 bases between the two germline ends. The CDR3 runs to 13 residues. CDR1 and CDR2 (germline): MDHEN, SYDVKM. Written as DNA, the CDR3 is TGTGCCAGCAGTTTATCGGGAGCTGAGACCCAGTACTTC. It encodes CASSLSGAETQYF.

This clonotype ranks as medium-sized. This chain links TRBV3-1 with TRBJ2-7, with D possibly matching TRBD2 (5 bases). Germline assignment: CDR1 LGHDT and CDR2 YNNKEL (reference sequence). The ends were cut back, 3 bases at V and 1 base at J, with 19 bases in the middle. The CDR3 extends over 17 amino acids. CDR3 amino acids: CASSHKRRSLWSYEQYF. The CDR3 region has the DNA TGTGCCAGCAGCCACAAGCGGCGGAGCCTCTGGTCCTACGAGCAGTACTTC.

This clonotype was observed many times. The CDR3 here is CSALHREGGVRREQYF. CDR3 nucleotide sequence: TGCAGTGCTCTCCATCGGGAGGGGGGTGTAAGGAGGGAGCAGTACTTC. J is TRBJ2-7 and V is TRBV20-1; TRBD2 matches at 8 bases. Unmatched junction bases numbered 19, after V lost 5 bases and J lost 7 bases. The CDR3 consists of 16 residues. Germline-derived CDR1 and CDR2 are DFQATT and SNEGSKA (reference sequence).

This clonotype was counted many times. J is TRBJ2-1 and V is TRBV11-2, with 9 nucleotides matching TRBD2. V was clipped by 4 bases and J by 2 bases; unmatched bases: 3. This CDR3 contains 15 residues. Germline V gene sequence: CDR1 SGHAT, CDR2 FQNNGV. The CDR3 is CASSSSGRPYNEQFF. In DNA, the CDR3 is TGTGCCAGCAGCTCCAGCGGGAGGCCCTACAATGAGCAGTTCTTC.

This clonotype was recorded at least ten times. The gene calls are TRBV2 and TRBJ1-2; 7 bases are shared with TRBD1. This CDR3 contains 14 residues. The germline V gene has CDR1 SNHLY and CDR2 FYNNEI. V trimming: 6 bases; J trimming: 8 bases; junction bases outside the gene matches: 12. The CDR3: CASRGDSGPEGYTF. CDR3 bases: TGTGCCAGCAGAGGGGACAGTGGGCCTGAGGGCTACACCTTC. The full variable domain, completed using reference TRBV2 and TRBJ1-2, is EPEVTQTPSHQVTQMGQEVILRCVPISNHLYFYWYRQILGQKVEFLVSFYNNEISEKSEIFDDQFSVERPDGSNFTLKIRSTKLEDSAMYFCASRGDSGPEGYTFGSGTRLTVV.

CDR3 region: CASSTSPGQGAINEQFF. In DNA, the CDR3 is TGTGCCAGCAGTACATCGCCGGGACAGGGGGCAATCAATGAGCAGTTCTTC. This rearrangement joins TRBV12-3 or TRBV12-4 to TRBJ2-1; 12 bases are shared with TRBD1. V gave up 5 bases and J gave up 6 bases; unmatched junction bases: 11. CDR3 size: 17 residues.

On this clonotype itself: A much larger clone is a single base away; this may be a read error. The chain combines TRBV7-2 with TRBJ1-5, with D unclear. The CDR3 runs to 17 residues. The V gene's germline CDR1 is SGHTA and CDR2 FQGNSA. Trimming shortened V by 2 bases and J by 0 bases, and 14 bases separated the two germline ends. The CDR3, as DNA: TGTGCCAGCAGCTTATTCCCACGACTCATTAGCAATCAGCCCCAGCATTTT. Translated: CASSLFPRLISNQPQHF.